This TCR beta chain was captured by sequencing in a study of glioma-infiltrating T cells after dendritic cell vaccination. Notes on the study in general: Patients with more pretreatment TILs had longer time to progression and survival. Few patients contributed both blood and tumor specimens.

As for this clone: Antigen unknown.

The CDR3 is made up of 15 amino acids. Germline V lookup: CDR1 KGHSH, CDR2 LQKENI. V lost 3 bases and J lost 4, with 13 bases in between. Input was 2 to 2.5 ug genomic DNA, or all available if less. Some clones are missing from TCRdb's copy, which holds only in-frame ones; the method was immunoSEQ multiplex PCR. In the table there are tens of thousands of clones, about 85% of which are singletons. Time point noted: after dendritic cell vaccination, including at tumor progression/relapse. The gene calls are TRBV18 and TRBJ1-3; D ambiguous. Sequencing was performed on blood, taken after dendritic cell vaccination. The TCR was taken from a human donor with glioblastoma. Here the CDR3 DNA reads TGTGCCAGCTCACCGAGTATGGTTGCAGGAAACACCATATATTTT. This codes for CASSPSMVAGNTIYF.